These 9 T cell receptor beta chains were all obtained from the same sample, sequenced in a study of early T cells in non-severe SARS-CoV-2 infection (dated by TCRdb to the early 2020s). Libraries were built with 5' RACE. The instrument was a NextSeq 500. TCRdb passed the public sequencing reads through fastp at Q25 and MiXCR, retaining productive beta sequences. Here each entry gathers all rows of one CDR3 protein and keeps the most common genes and DNA. The sample contains 70,000 to 90,000 distinct CDR3 sequences, about 15% of them found a single time. 4.5% to 7% of the sample rests with the top ten. Sequencing was performed on whole blood. These receptors originate from an adult who was a healthcare worker with PCR-confirmed SARS-CoV-2 infection or an uninfected control (not recorded which).

This clonotype has ten or more counts. The V and J genes are TRBV28 and TRBJ1-2; no clear D gene. This CDR3 has 11 residues. Trimming stripped 3 bases from V and 8 bases from J, with 7 bases between. CDR1 and CDR2 from the germline V gene are MDHEN and SYDVKM. CDR3 amino acids: CASSFYLGYTF. The DNA for the CDR3 is TGTGCCAGCAGTTTTTATCTGGGCTACACCTTC.

This chain connects TRBV18 to TRBJ1-4, with no clear D. The CDR3 runs to 15 residues. Trimming left V 3 bases short and J 5 bases short, with 13 bases between. CDR1 is KGHSH, CDR2 LQKENI, per germline. CDR3 DNA: TGTGCCAGCTCACCCCCCCCAGGCCCGAATGAAAAACTGTTTTTT. This translates into CASSPPPGPNEKLFF.

CDR3 sequence reads: CASSEGELNEKLFF. The CDR3 DNA reads as TGTGCCAGCAGCGAGGGAGAGCTTAATGAAAAACTGTTTTTT. The rearrangement links TRBV5-4 to TRBJ1-4, with D unresolved. This CDR3 is 14 amino acids long. Germline assignment: CDR1 SGHNT and CDR2 YYREEE (reference sequence). Deletions cut 4 bases from V and 4 bases from J, with 11 bases between.

The chain uses TRBV20-1 and TRBJ1-3; no clear D. Germline-derived CDR1 and CDR2 are DFQATT and SNEGSKA (reference sequence). The CDR3 covers 13 residues. V dropped 1 base and J dropped 4 bases, with 8 bases sitting between them. The CDR3 sequence: CSARVGDGNTIYF. CDR3 sequence (DNA): TGCAGTGCTAGAGTAGGAGACGGAAACACCATATATTTT.

This clonotype was seen more than once but under ten times. This chain uses TRBV12-3 or TRBV12-4 with TRBJ2-1; D gene ambiguous. This CDR3 is built from 13 residues. V was trimmed by 5 bases and J by 8 bases, leaving 13 bases between them. The CDR3: CASSPPPGHEQFF. In DNA form, the CDR3 reads TGTGCCAGCAGTCCCCCGCCCGGGCATGAGCAGTTCTTC.

This clonotype occurred a few times. The chain recombines TRBV28 with TRBJ2-3; 7 nucleotides line up with TRBD2. The V and J ends lost 5 bases and 1 base, in that order; junction bases with no gene match: 6. The CDR3 sequence is 15 residues long. Germline V gene lookup returns CDR1 MDHEN and CDR2 SYDVKM. CDR3 DNA sequence: TGTGCCAGCAGTGGGGGAGGGCCAGGCACAGATACGCAGTATTTT. Its translation: CASSGGGPGTDTQYF. The whole variable domain, remainder taken from reference TRBV28 and TRBJ2-3, is DVKVTQSSRYLVKRTGEKVFLECVQDMDHENMFWYRQDPGLGLRLIYFSYDVKMKEKGDIPEGYSVSREKKERFSLILESASTNQTSMYLCASSGGGPGTDTQYFGPGTRLTVL.

The chain has TRBV2 and TRBJ2-7; D remains ambiguous. Germline loops: CDR1 SNHLY, CDR2 FYNNEI. This CDR3 spans 12 amino acids. Trimming cost V 6 bases and J 7 bases, with 13 bases left between them. The CDR3 protein is CASRGDSREQYF. In DNA form, the CDR3 reads TGTGCCAGCAGAGGTGACTCTAGGGAGCAGTACTTC.

This sequence joins TRBV7-7 and TRBJ2-1; no reliable D call. This CDR3 has 16 residues. V was trimmed by 1 base and J by 0 bases, leaving 10 bases between them. Per germline, CDR1 SSHAT and CDR2 FNYEAQ (reference sequence). CDR3 in amino acids: CASSLEYLPSYNEQFF. CDR3 coding DNA: TGTGCCAGCAGCTTAGAATACTTACCCTCCTACAATGAGCAGTTCTTC.

This clonotype has just one count. V gene TRBV7-2 combines with J gene TRBJ2-3; TRBD1 might be the D (5 bases). The CDR3 loop spans 15 amino acids. Germline V gene sequence: CDR1 SGHTA, CDR2 FQGNSA. Trimming stripped 4 bases from V and 2 bases from J, with 13 bases between. CDR3 nucleotide sequence: TGTGCCAGCAGCTACCGACAGCCCCACACAGATACGCAGTATTTT. Translating gives CASSYRQPHTDTQYF.